Following are 5 T cell receptor beta chains from one sample sequenced in a study of technical replicates of blood from a few donors. The repertoire was sequenced with immunoSEQ multiplex PCR; TCRdb's copy has only in-frame clones and lacks some. The table shows roughly 81,000 clones, with about 86% occurring only once. Sequencing was performed on PBMCs. The receptors originated from a human donor in good health. Some clones in this sample may be carry-over from other donors' samples.

This clone was observed a single time. The chain couples TRBV12-5 to TRBJ1-2, with 7 bases aligning to TRBD1. Germline V gives CDR1 LGHNT, CDR2 FRNRAP. V lost 0 bases, J lost 3 bases, and 4 bases stayed unmatched. This CDR3 contains 15 residues. The CDR3 spells CASGLVGRGDYGYTF. The CDR3 bases are TGTGCTAGTGGTTTGGTGGGCAGGGGGGACTATGGCTACACCTTC.

This clone has a single count. The chain carries TRBV5-6 and TRBJ2-6; D may be TRBD2 (6 bases). The CDR3 consists of 18 residues. CDR1 is SGHDT, CDR2 YYEEEE, per germline. V gave up 0 bases and J gave up 0 bases, with 13 bases separating them. CDR3 sequence: CASSLGASAISGANVLTF. Written as DNA, the CDR3 is TGTGCCAGCAGCTTGGGGGCTAGCGCTATCTCTGGGGCCAACGTCCTGACTTTC. The full variable domain, its missing parts supplied by reference TRBV5-6 and TRBJ2-6, is DAGVTQSPTHLIKTRGQQVTLRCSPKSGHDTVSWYQQALGQGPQFIFQYYEEEERQRGNFPDRFSGHQFPNYSSELNVNALLLGDSALYLCASSLGASAISGANVLTFGAGSRLTVL.

This chain joins TRBV7-2 and TRBJ2-7; tentatively, D is TRBD2 (6 bases). This CDR3 is built from 15 residues. From germline, CDR1 is SGHTA and CDR2 FQGNSA. V lost 2 bases and J lost 6, with 17 bases in between. CDR3 DNA sequence: TGTGCCAGCAGCTTATTTGAGGACCGGGGAGGCGAGCAGTACTTC. It is translated as CASSLFEDRGGEQYF.

This clone appeared a few times. V is TRBV5-4 and J is TRBJ2-1, with D perhaps matching TRBD2 (6 bases). CDR1 and CDR2 from the germline V gene are SGHNT and YYREEE (reference sequence). V was clipped by 4 bases and J by 1 base, with 12 bases between them. This CDR3 contains 15 residues. The CDR3 DNA sequence: TGTGCCAGCAGCCCGGACTACGTATCCTACAATGAGCAGTTCTTC. Translation gives CASSPDYVSYNEQFF. Together with reference TRBV5-4 and TRBJ2-1, the CDR3 gives the full variable domain: ETGVTQSPTHLIKTRGQQVTLRCSSQSGHNTVSWYQQALGQGPQFIFQYYREEENGRGNFPPRFSGLQFPNYSSELNVNALELDDSALYLCASSPDYVSYNEQFFGPGTRLTVL.

The rearrangement uses TRBV5-6 and TRBJ1-6; 7 bases map to TRBD1. V was clipped by 4 bases and J by 8 bases; unmatched bases: 3. CDR3 length: 13 amino acids. CDR1 is SGHDT, CDR2 YYEEEE, per germline. The DNA of the CDR3 is TGTGCCAGCAGCGAGACAGGGCATTCACCCCTCCACTTT. As protein: CASSETGHSPLHF. Variable domain in full (rest from reference TRBV5-6 and TRBJ1-6): DAGVTQSPTHLIKTRGQQVTLRCSPKSGHDTVSWYQQALGQGPQFIFQYYEEEERQRGNFPDRFSGHQFPNYSSELNVNALLLGDSALYLCASSETGHSPLHFGNGTRLTVT.